Below are 28 T cell receptor beta chains sequenced from a single sample in a study of Graves' ophthalmopathy and Graves' hyperthyroidism. The sequenced template was RNA, covering the TCR beta CDR3 region. Second-round multiplex PCR followed a first-round RT-PCR using HTBI primers. TCRdb processed the multiplex PCR reads anew with MiXCR; each CDR3 protein has one entry. Among about 16,000 distinct CDR3 sequences, about 43% were seen once, and the ten largest hold 25%. Sequencing was carried out using peripheral blood. Receptors originate from a woman in her thirties or forties with stable Graves' hyperthyroidism.

The chain links TRBV20-1 to TRBJ1-1; no firm D call. The germline CDR1 and CDR2 sequences are DFQATT and SNEGSKA (reference sequence). The CDR3 is 12 amino acids. V lost 2 bases, J lost 11 bases, and 15 bases lay in between. The CDR3 spells CSARNAGLQAFF. DNA of the CDR3: TGCAGTGCTAGAAACGCAGGCTTGCAGGCTTTCTTT.

Many counts were recorded for this clonotype. This chain uses TRBV20-1 with TRBJ1-1, with D uncertain. The CDR3 is 13 amino acids. The V end was cut by 3 bases, the J end by 1 base, with 9 bases between. Germline CDR1 DFQATT, CDR2 SNEGSKA (reference sequence). Here the CDR3 DNA reads TGCAGTGCTAGGCCCGGTGGGAACACTGAAGCTTTCTTT. Protein: CSARPGGNTEAFF.

The sample holds one count of this clonotype. Germline is not matched at one junction end, which may reflect a read error. The V call is TRBV7-2, the J call TRBJ2-3; 7 bases match TRBD2. This CDR3 contains 11 residues. Per the germline V gene, CDR1 is SGHTA and CDR2 is FQGNSA. CDR3: CASSQAGSQYF. The DNA for the CDR3 is TGCGCCAGCAGCCAAGCGGGATCGCAGTATTTT.

This sequence joins TRBV2 and TRBJ1-5; D perhaps matches TRBD1 (5 bases). This CDR3 has 14 residues. With 5 bases removed from V and 4 bases from J, the gap between germline ends came to 12 bases. CDR1 is SNHLY, CDR2 FYNNEI, per germline. The CDR3 DNA follows: TGTGCCAGCAGTTGGCAGGGCCTGAATCAGCCCCAGCATTTT. Translation: CASSWQGLNQPQHF.

V usage is TRBV19 and J usage is TRBJ1-2, with D possibly matching TRBD1 (6 bases). The CDR3 spans 15 residues. Germline values: CDR1 LNHDA, CDR2 SQIVND (reference sequence). The germline V and J ends were trimmed by 4 bases and 4 bases, with 16 bases remaining between them. In DNA form, the CDR3 reads TGTGCCAGTAGTACGGGGGGCCAATCAAGCTATGGCTACACCTTC. It translates to CASSTGGQSSYGYTF.

A note on this clonotype: No DNA is shown, since the ends of the CDR3 on it are uncertain; the CDR3 is the one TCRdb lists. CDR3 amino acids: CASTVGGGNTEALF. The rearrangement joins TRBV5-6 to TRBJ1-1; the table assigns TRBD1, which was not confirmed against the DNA. Ends included, the CDR3 has 14 residues. The germline CDR1 and CDR2 sequences are SGHDT and YYEEEE.

A note on this clonotype: At one of its ends the junction is not consistent with the germline gene, which may arise from a read error. J is TRBJ1-2 and V is TRBV2; D unresolved. The germline V gene encodes CDR1 SNHLY and CDR2 FYNNEI. The CDR3 covers 13 residues. The CDR3 DNA is TGTGCCAGCAGTGAGGGATACAACTGTGGCTGCACCTTC. It codes for CASSEGYNCGCTF.

Only one count was recorded for this clonotype. One junction end disagrees with the germline gene, perhaps due to a read error. The J gene is TRBJ1-2, the V gene TRBV7-2; the D gene is possibly TRBD1 (6 bases). The CDR3 consists of 15 residues. Germline CDR1 and CDR2: SGHTA and FQGNSA. The CDR3 DNA is TGTGCCAACAGCTTGGTTCAGGGGAGAGGCCATGGCTACACCTTC. It is translated as CANSLVQGRGHGYTF.

This clonotype was observed a few times. The chain uses TRBV20-1 and TRBJ1-3; no firm D call. Trimming removed 4 bases at V and 8 bases at J, with 9 bases between. CDR1 and CDR2 from the germline V gene are DFQATT and SNEGSKA (reference sequence). The CDR3 has 11 amino acids. CDR3 DNA: TGCAGTGCTATTATGTCAGACACCATATATTTT. Its translation is CSAIMSDTIYF.

In the case of this clonotype: This is likely a read error, given that the CDR3 carries no conserved phenylalanine or tryptophan at its end. The DNA is omitted, as the CDR3 cannot be located on it reliably, and the CDR3 follows TCRdb's listing. This CDR3 reads CASSLGLLAGAKETQDC. V gene TRBV7-9 combines with J gene TRBJ2-5; no check of the table's D call, TRBD2, against the DNA was made. 17 amino acids form the CDR3, both terminal residues included. Germline V lookup: CDR1 SEHNR, CDR2 FQNEAQ (reference sequence).

This CDR3 reads CASSPLAGGLNEQFF. The CDR3 coding sequence is TGTGCCAGCAGCCCCCTGGCGGGGGGGCTAAATGAGCAGTTCTTC. This chain links TRBV25-1 with TRBJ2-1, with 9 positions matching TRBD2. This CDR3 spans 15 amino acids. Looked up from germline, CDR1 is MGHDK and CDR2 is SYGVNS. J gave up 7 bases and V 6 bases, and 10 bases lay outside the gene matches.

J is TRBJ2-7 and V is TRBV27; 11 positions agree with TRBD1. The CDR3 consists of 14 residues. CDR1 is MNHEY and CDR2 is SMNVEV in the germline V gene (reference sequence). V shed 0 bases and J 6 bases; nucleotides not matched to a gene: 1. For the CDR3, the DNA is TGTGCCAGCAGTTTATCTGGGACAGGGGGCGAGCAGTACTTC. Amino acid sequence: CASSLSGTGGEQYF.

This chain joins TRBV7-6 and TRBJ1-3, with 11 bases that match TRBD1. The J segment lost 3 bases and the V segment lost 1 base, leaving 8 bases of the junction unmatched. Germline CDR1 SGHVS, CDR2 FNYEAQ. This CDR3 has 18 amino acids. The CDR3 loop reads CASSLEPGQGALGNTIYF. DNA of the CDR3: TGTGCCAGCAGCTTAGAACCTGGACAGGGGGCGCTTGGAAACACCATATATTTT.

V and J are TRBV2 and TRBJ2-1, with 13 bases fitting TRBD2. V gave up 8 bases and J gave up 6 bases; unmatched junction bases: 7. CDR1 and CDR2 from the germline V gene are SNHLY and FYNNEI. The CDR3 contains 15 residues. CDR3 loop: CASYSGTSGINEQFF. The CDR3 DNA is TGTGCCAGCTATTCCGGGACTAGCGGGATCAATGAGCAGTTCTTC.

V and J are TRBV20-1 and TRBJ2-5; unclear D gene. The CDR3 totals 12 residues. Germline CDR1 reads DFQATT; CDR2 reads SNEGSKA (reference sequence). Trimming left V 6 bases short and J 5 bases short, with 13 bases between. CDR3 nucleotide sequence: TGCAGTGCCATCCACGTGGGGGAGACCCAGTACTTC. It yields the protein CSAIHVGETQYF.

This clonotype appeared many times. The rearrangement uses TRBV20-1 and TRBJ2-1; unclear D gene. Germline loops: CDR1 DFQATT, CDR2 SNEGSKA (reference sequence). This CDR3 is built from 14 residues. V shed 0 bases and J shed 7 bases, with 13 bases lying between them. This CDR3 reads CSARDFALWNEQFF. In DNA form, the CDR3 reads TGCAGTGCTAGAGATTTTGCCCTTTGGAATGAGCAGTTCTTC.

The chain employs TRBV3-1 and TRBJ2-1; a possible D gene is TRBD2 (6 bases). The V end was cut by 4 bases, the J end by 7 bases, with 14 bases between. Looked up from germline, CDR1 is LGHDT and CDR2 is YNNKEL (reference sequence). The CDR3 contains 14 residues. DNA for the CDR3: TGTGCCAGCAGCCCTACTAGCCGGGGGAATGAGCAGTTCTTC. Translation gives CASSPTSRGNEQFF.

To note about this clonotype: In this CDR3 the conserved last residue, phenylalanine or tryptophan, is missing, so a read error is likely. No DNA is shown, since the ends of the CDR3 on it are uncertain; the CDR3 is the one TCRdb lists. This chain uses TRBV9 with TRBJ2-2; the table's D call of TRBD1 was not tested on the DNA. Termini included, the CDR3 measures 8 amino acids. CDR1 SGDLS and CDR2 YYNGEE come from the germline V gene. The CDR3 is CASSGDQG.

This clonotype turned up a few times. This chain connects TRBV3-1 to TRBJ1-6; D possibly corresponds to TRBD1 (6 bases). The length of the CDR3 is 18 residues. Germline CDR1 LGHDT, CDR2 YNNKEL (reference sequence). V dropped 3 bases and J dropped 6 bases, with 21 bases sitting between them. For the CDR3, the DNA is TGTGCCAGCAGCCAGGAATACCCAGGGGTACGAATTAATTCACCCCTCCACTTT. It specifies CASSQEYPGVRINSPLHF. Full variable domain (missing parts from reference TRBV3-1 and TRBJ1-6): DTAVSQTPKYLVTQMGNDKSIKCEQNLGHDTMYWYKQDSKKFLKIMFSYNNKELIINETVPNRFSPKSPDKAHLNLHINSLELGDSAVYFCASSQEYPGVRINSPLHFGNGTRLTVT.

On this clonotype: A much larger clone sits a single nucleotide away, making a read error possible. This likely comes from a read error, as the CDR3 has no conserved phenylalanine or tryptophan at its end. The chain recombines TRBV5-1 with TRBJ2-1; 9 nucleotides agree with TRBD2. This CDR3 region has 16 residues. Germline-derived CDR1 and CDR2 are SGHRS and YFSETQ. Germline trimming cut 2 bases from V and 8 bases from J; bases unmatched to any gene: 11. The CDR3 coding sequence is TGCGCCAGCAGCTTCTACCCAAGCGGGAGGCTCTATGAGCAGTTCTGC. Translating it yields CASSFYPSGRLYEQFC.

This clonotype was found many times. The chain employs TRBV7-2 and TRBJ2-2, with 9 bases fitting TRBD1. The V gene's germline CDR1 is SGHTA and CDR2 FQGNSA. After removal of 5 bases from V and 9 bases from J, the junction contained 4 bases not matched to a gene. CDR3 size: 13 residues. CDR3 amino acids: CASSRQGVRELFF. CDR3 coding DNA: TGTGCCAGCAGCCGACAGGGGGTCAGGGAGCTGTTTTTT.

The V gene is TRBV30, the J gene TRBJ2-7; no firm D call. CDR1 and CDR2 from the germline V gene are GTSNPN and SVGIG (reference sequence). V was shortened by 4 bases and J by 5 bases, with 9 bases between the two germline ends. CDR3 length: 11 amino acids. The CDR3 here is CAWTDGDEQYF. CDR3 DNA sequence: TGTGCCTGGACCGACGGCGACGAGCAGTACTTC.

This clonotype was recorded many times. The chain has TRBV9 and TRBJ2-7; the match to TRBD2 covers 12 bases. This CDR3 has 15 amino acids. J lost 4 bases, V lost 3 bases, and 5 bases had no gene match. From germline, CDR1 is SGDLS and CDR2 YYNGEE. DNA of the CDR3: TGTGCCAGCAGCGGGTCGACTAGCGGGAGTTACGAGCAGTACTTC. This encodes CASSGSTSGSYEQYF.

The chain has TRBV12-3 or TRBV12-4 and TRBJ1-5; tentatively, D is TRBD1 (5 bases). This CDR3 is 16 amino acids long. V lost 0 bases to trimming and J lost 3 bases, with 12 bases between them. The DNA of the CDR3 is TGTGCCAGCAGTTTAGCGTCAGGGACGGTCAATCAGCCCCAGCATTTT. It translates to CASSLASGTVNQPQHF.

The chain has TRBV7-9 and TRBJ2-1, with D possibly being TRBD1 or TRBD2 (5 bases each). The CDR3 extends over 15 amino acids. Germline V lookup: CDR1 SEHNR, CDR2 FQNEAQ (reference sequence). V was trimmed by 8 bases and J by 4 bases, leaving 18 bases between them. CDR3 sequence: CASGHPGRSYNEQFF. The CDR3 DNA reads TGTGCCAGCGGTCATCCGGGACGGAGTTACAATGAGCAGTTCTTC. Using reference TRBV7-9 and TRBJ2-1 for the parts outside the CDR3, the full variable domain is DTGVSQNPRHKITKRGQNVTFRCDPISEHNRLYWYRQTLGQGPEFLTYFQNEAQLEKSRLLSDRFSAERPKGSFSTLEIQRTEQGDSAMYLCASGHPGRSYNEQFFGPGTRLTVL.

This clonotype came up many times. The rearrangement links TRBV20-1 to TRBJ1-1, with D maybe TRBD1 (6 bases). CDR1 and CDR2 from the germline V gene are DFQATT and SNEGSKA (reference sequence). The CDR3 has 13 amino acids. Trimming shortened V by 5 bases and J by 7 bases, and 17 bases separated the two germline ends. In DNA, the CDR3 is TGCAGTGCTGGCGGGCAGGGGCGGAGTGAAGCTTTCTTT. It specifies CSAGGQGRSEAFF.

This clonotype has just a few counts. The rearrangement joins TRBV2 to TRBJ1-5; TRBD1 aligns across 12 bases. Trimming removed 6 bases from V and 11 bases from J; junction bases left unmatched: 8. The CDR3 contains 14 residues. CDR1 and CDR2 from the germline V gene are SNHLY and FYNNEI. CDR3 residues: CASSGTGGGETQHF. The CDR3 DNA is TGTGCCAGCAGCGGGACAGGGGGCGGAGAGACCCAGCATTTT.

This clonotype has just one count. The junction differs from germline at one of its ends, possibly a read error. The V and J genes are TRBV2 and TRBJ2-7; 9 positions match TRBD1. This CDR3 contains 12 residues. Germline lookup yields CDR1 SNHLY and CDR2 FYNNEI. The CDR3 sequence: CASRDRGYEQCF. The CDR3 DNA reads TGTGCCAGCCGTGACAGGGGGTACGAGCAGTGCTTC.